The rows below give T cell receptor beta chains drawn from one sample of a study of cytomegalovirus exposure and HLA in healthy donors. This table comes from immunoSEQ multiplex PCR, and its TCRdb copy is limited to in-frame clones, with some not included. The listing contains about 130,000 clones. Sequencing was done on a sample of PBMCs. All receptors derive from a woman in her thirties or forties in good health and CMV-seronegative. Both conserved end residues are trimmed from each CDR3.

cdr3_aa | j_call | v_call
ASSAPDSYPYEQY | TRBJ2-7 | TRBV11-2
ASSPTGYRETQY | TRBJ2-5 | TRBV7-3
ASSLTQNYGYT | TRBJ1-2 | TRBV5-6
ASSPGQVFGYT | TRBJ1-2 | TRBV7-2
ATKEGQGVVLTGELF | TRBJ2-2 | TRBV10-3
ASSEALLGGLGENYGYT | TRBJ1-2 | TRBV2
ASSLETSLNTEAF | TRBJ1-1 | TRBV5-1
ASSSMTGYDNYGYT | TRBJ1-2 | TRBV27
ASSSRTQTNTGELF | TRBJ2-2 | TRBV5-1
AISALQGRVTEAF | TRBJ1-1 | TRBV10-3
AIGSRGQSSYEQY | TRBJ2-7 | TRBV10-3
ASSPPTGAGDTQY | TRBJ2-3 | TRBV7-3
ASSLVDSIYGYT | TRBJ1-2 | TRBV7-9
ASSPLSFNTGELF | TRBJ2-2 | TRBV14
ASGQDLYIQY | TRBJ2-4 | TRBV5-1
ASGLLDTGELF | TRBJ2-2 | TRBV12-5
AISEGSGGAGVTDTQY | TRBJ2-3 | TRBV10-3
ASSVGQGVFYEQY | TRBJ2-7 | TRBV14
ASSARTGRTDTQY | TRBJ2-3 | TRBV7-6
ASSLAGNTGELF | TRBJ2-2 | TRBV7-2
ASSLGLRQETQY | TRBJ2-5 | TRBV5-1
ASSLDGQPQH | TRBJ1-5 | TRBV7-9
ASSQARGSGGGKLF | TRBJ1-4 | TRBV4-2
ASSPRTGATNEKLF | TRBJ1-4 | TRBV7-2
ASSLGQQYGYT | TRBJ1-2 | TRBV5-1
ASTLLQDNTEAF | TRBJ1-1 | TRBV6-6
ASSSIQGTEAF | TRBJ1-1 | TRBV5-1
ASSYYRGANEKLF | TRBJ1-4 | TRBV2
ASSSRGSLRTGELF | TRBJ2-2 | TRBV7-2
ASSLGDRFYGYT | TRBJ1-2 | TRBV28
ASSQGTNTGELF | TRBJ2-2 | TRBV11-2
AGSLQVSDTDTQY | TRBJ2-3 | TRBV5-1
ASSLLGLPKVGANVLT | TRBJ2-6 | TRBV5-6
ASSQPGGETQY | TRBJ2-5 | TRBV5-6
ASSLGTGIGNQPQH | TRBJ1-5 | TRBV5-1
ASSLLGGNQPQH | TRBJ1-5 | TRBV7-2
ASSYREDRDNEQF | TRBJ2-1 | TRBV19
ASSMDRSKNIQY | TRBJ2-4 | TRBV5-1
ASSLVGGFKSEAF | TRBJ1-1 | TRBV11-2
ASSQVFGEQF | TRBJ2-1 | TRBV4-1
ASRGGPSTDTQY | TRBJ2-3 | TRBV9
ASSVEGSGVSSYNEQF | TRBJ2-1 | TRBV9
ASSEYIGGADTQY | TRBJ2-3 | TRBV6-1
ASSLLSGGGGKTDTQY | TRBJ2-3 | TRBV11-1
ASSLEGRGGGETQY | TRBJ2-5 | TRBV5-1
ASSSTGGFGTEAF | TRBJ1-1 | TRBV7-8
SASRGTENIQY | TRBJ2-4 | TRBV29-1
ASAWGTAYNEQF | TRBJ2-1 | TRBV2
ASSPTGTFSGANVLT | TRBJ2-6 | TRBV7-3
ASRRRTGTTNEKLF | TRBJ1-4 | TRBV19
ASSNTWEETQY | TRBJ2-5 | TRBV7-2
ASSPLDRNYGYT | TRBJ1-2 | TRBV18
AGRTDYNEQF | TRBJ2-1 | TRBV2
ASSLGGGYT | TRBJ1-2 | TRBV19
ASSYFLTEAPETQY | TRBJ2-5 | TRBV6-5
ASSLAGQLAYEQY | TRBJ2-7 | TRBV5-4